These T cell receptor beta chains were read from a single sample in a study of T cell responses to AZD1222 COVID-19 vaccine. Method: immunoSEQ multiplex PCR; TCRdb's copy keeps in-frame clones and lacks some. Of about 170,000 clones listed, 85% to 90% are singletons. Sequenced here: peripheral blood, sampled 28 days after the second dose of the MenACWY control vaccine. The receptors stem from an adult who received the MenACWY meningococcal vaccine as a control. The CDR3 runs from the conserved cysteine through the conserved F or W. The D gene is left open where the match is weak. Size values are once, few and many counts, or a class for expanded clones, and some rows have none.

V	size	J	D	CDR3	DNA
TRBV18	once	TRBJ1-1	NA	CVSSDNMNTEAFF	TGTGTCAGCTCAGACAATATGAACACTGAAGCTTTCTTT
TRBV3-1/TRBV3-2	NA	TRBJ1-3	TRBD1	CASSQGPTGGGNTIYF	TGTGCCAGCAGCCAAGGGCCAACAGGGGGTGGAAACACCATATATTTT
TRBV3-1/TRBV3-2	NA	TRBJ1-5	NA	CASSQGVLPQHF	TGTGCCAGCAGCCAAGGGGTTCTGCCCCAGCATTTT
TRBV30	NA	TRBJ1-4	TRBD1	CAWSGIGQGREKLFF	TGTGCCTGGAGTGGCATCGGACAGGGAAGAGAAAAACTGTTTTTT
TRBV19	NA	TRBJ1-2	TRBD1	CASSARDRGEPNYGYTF	TGTGCCAGTAGTGCCCGGGACAGGGGAGAACCTAACTATGGCTACACCTTC
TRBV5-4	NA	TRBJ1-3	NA	CASSLMRSSRGNTIYF	TGTGCCAGCAGCTTGATGCGGTCTAGTCGTGGAAACACCATATATTTT
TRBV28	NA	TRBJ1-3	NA	CASRGASSGENTIYF	TGTGCCAGCCGAGGAGCTTCCTCAGGGGAAAACACCATATATTTT
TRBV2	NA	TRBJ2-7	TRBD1	CASRETGIYEQYF	TGTGCCAGCAGGGAGACAGGGATCTACGAGCAGTACTTC
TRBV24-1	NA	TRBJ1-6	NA	CATSGPTIGGGGPRDSPLHF	TGTGCCACCAGTGGGCCTACAATAGGGGGAGGGGGACCGAGGGATTCACCCCTCCACTTT
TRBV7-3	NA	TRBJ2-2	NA	CASSSLTQGSGELFF	TGTGCCAGCAGCTCCTTGACACAGGGTTCCGGGGAGCTGTTTTTT
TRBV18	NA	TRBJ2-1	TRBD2	CASSSGLDYEQFF	TGTGCCAGCTCATCCGGACTAGACTATGAGCAGTTCTTC
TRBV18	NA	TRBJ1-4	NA	CASSGWQTNEKLFF	TGTGCCAGCTCCGGGTGGCAAACTAATGAAAAACTGTTTTTT
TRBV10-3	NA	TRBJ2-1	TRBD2	CATQTSSNEQFF	TGTGCCACCCAGACTAGCAGCAATGAGCAGTTCTTC
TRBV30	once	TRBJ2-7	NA	CAWSQGGNSYEQYF	TGTGCCTGGAGTCAAGGTGGGAACTCCTACGAGCAGTACTTC
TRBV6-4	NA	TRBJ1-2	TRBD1	CASREGGQYGYTF	TGTGCCAGTAGGGAGGGGGGACAGTATGGCTACACCTTC
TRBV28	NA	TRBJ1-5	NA	CASSLEFSNQPQHF	TGTGCCAGCAGTTTGGAATTTAGCAATCAGCCCCAGCATTTT
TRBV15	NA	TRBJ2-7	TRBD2	CATSRGTSGTLGEQYF	TGTGCCACCAGCAGGGGGACTAGCGGGACCTTAGGCGAGCAGTACTTC
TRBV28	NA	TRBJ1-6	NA	CASSLGGSSYNSPLHF	TGTGCCAGCAGTTTAGGGGGGAGCTCCTATAATTCACCCCTCCACTTT
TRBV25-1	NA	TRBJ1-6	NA	CASRDYLQSPLHF	TGTGCCAGCCGGGACTATTTGCAGTCACCCCTCCACTTT
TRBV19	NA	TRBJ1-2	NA	CASSPGGVTEGYTF	TGTGCCAGTAGTCCAGGAGGGGTTACGGAAGGCTACACCTTC
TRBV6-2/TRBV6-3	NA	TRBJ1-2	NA	CASSYGQYYGYTF	TGTGCCAGCAGTTACGGGCAGTACTATGGCTACACCTTC
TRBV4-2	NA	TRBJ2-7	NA	CASSQELRQPSYEQYF	TGTGCCAGCAGCCAAGAGTTAAGACAGCCCTCCTACGAGCAGTACTTC
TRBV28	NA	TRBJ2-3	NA	CASRGPSPDTQYF	TGTGCCAGCAGGGGGCCCAGCCCAGATACGCAGTATTTT
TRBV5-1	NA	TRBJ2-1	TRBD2	CASGPRQGAPSGRVNEQFF	TGCGCCAGCGGCCCAAGACAGGGGGCTCCTAGCGGGAGGGTGAATGAGCAGTTCTTC
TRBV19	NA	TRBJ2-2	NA	CASSIGTVGTGELFF	TGTGCCAGTAGTATAGGAACGGTAGGGACCGGGGAGCTGTTTTTT
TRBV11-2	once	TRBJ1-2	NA	CASSLVLAGGYTF	TGTGCCAGCAGCTTAGTCCTGGCTGGGGGCTACACCTTC
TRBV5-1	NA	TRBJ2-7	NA	CASSLDRQSRYEQYF	TGCGCCAGCAGCTTGGATCGACAGTCCAGGTACGAGCAGTACTTC
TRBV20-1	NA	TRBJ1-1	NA	CSASRDEAFF	TGCAGTGCTAGCCGTGATGAAGCTTTCTTT
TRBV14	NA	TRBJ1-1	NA	CASSQDLRGAGAFF	TGTGCCAGCAGCCAAGATTTACGGGGCGCCGGGGCTTTCTTT
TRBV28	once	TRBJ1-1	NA	CASSPLLTEAFF	TGTGCCAGCAGTCCCCTTCTTACTGAAGCTTTCTTT
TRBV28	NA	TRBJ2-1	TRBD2	CASSLLLAGSYNEQFF	TGTGCCAGCAGTTTATTGCTAGCGGGTTCCTACAATGAGCAGTTCTTC
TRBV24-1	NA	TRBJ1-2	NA	CATSDTGRSYGYTF	TGTGCCACCAGTGATACCGGCAGGTCCTATGGCTACACCTTC
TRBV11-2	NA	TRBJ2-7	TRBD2	CASSWSGGYEQYF	TGTGCCAGCAGCTGGAGCGGGGGCTACGAGCAGTACTTC
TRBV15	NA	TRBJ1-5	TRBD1	CATSSRGASNQPQHF	TGTGCCACCAGCAGCAGGGGGGCCAGCAATCAGCCCCAGCATTTT
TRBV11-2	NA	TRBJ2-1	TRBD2	CASRGLAGPSYNEQFF	TGTGCCAGCAGGGGACTAGCGGGTCCTTCCTACAATGAGCAGTTCTTC
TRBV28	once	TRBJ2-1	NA	CASKEEDNEQFF	TGTGCCAGCAAGGAGGAAGACAATGAGCAGTTCTTC
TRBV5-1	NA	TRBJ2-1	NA	CASTLGSYNEQFF	TGCGCCAGCACACTAGGGTCCTACAATGAGCAGTTCTTC
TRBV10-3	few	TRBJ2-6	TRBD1	CAISESGTGSPAGANVLTF	TGTGCCATCAGTGAGTCAGGGACAGGGTCTCCGGCTGGGGCCAACGTCCTGACTTTC
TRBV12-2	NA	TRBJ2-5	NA	CASRLGGYFQETQYF	TGTGCAAGTCGCCTAGGGGGGTACTTTCAAGAGACCCAGTACTTC
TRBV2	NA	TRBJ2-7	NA	CASRTVSYEQYF	TGTGCCAGCAGGACGGTATCCTACGAGCAGTACTTC
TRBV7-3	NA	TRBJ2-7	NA	CASSLDRSYEQYF	TGTGCCAGCAGCTTAGACAGATCCTACGAGCAGTACTTC
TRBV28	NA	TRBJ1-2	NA	CASRPPPALLYGYTF	TGTGCCAGCAGGCCGCCGCCCGCCCTTCTGTATGGCTACACCTTC
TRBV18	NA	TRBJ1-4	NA	CASSPGGATNEKLFF	TGTGCCAGCTCACCCGGGGGAGCAACTAATGAAAAACTGTTTTTT
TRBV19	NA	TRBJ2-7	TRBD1	CASSAQGDVGKQYF	TGTGCCAGTAGTGCCCAGGGGGACGTTGGAAAGCAGTACTTC
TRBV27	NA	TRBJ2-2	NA	CASSFFPSATGELFF	TGTGCCAGCAGTTTTTTCCCTAGTGCTACCGGGGAGCTGTTTTTT
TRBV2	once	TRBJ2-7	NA	CASSGNSYEQYF	TGTGCCAGCAGCGGGAACTCCTACGAGCAGTACTTC
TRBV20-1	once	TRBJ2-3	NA	CSANPRDTQYF	TGCAGTGCGAACCCTAGAGATACGCAGTATTTT
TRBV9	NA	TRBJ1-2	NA	CASSVVQENYGYTF	TGTGCCAGCAGCGTAGTTCAGGAGAACTATGGCTACACCTTC
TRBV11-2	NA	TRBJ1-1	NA	CASSSRDWGNTEAFF	TGTGCCAGCAGCTCCAGGGACTGGGGGAACACTGAAGCTTTCTTT
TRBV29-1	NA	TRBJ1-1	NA	CSVLRGKTEAFF	TGCAGCGTTTTGAGGGGTAAAACTGAAGCTTTCTTT
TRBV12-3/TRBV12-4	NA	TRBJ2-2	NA	CASSLPTSGELFF	TGTGCCAGCAGTTTACCGACCAGCGGGGAGCTGTTTTTT
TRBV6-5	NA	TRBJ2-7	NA	CASSYSPSYEQYF	TGTGCCAGCAGTTACTCGCCTAGCTACGAGCAATACTTC
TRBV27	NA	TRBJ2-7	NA	CASSPDRQSSYEQYF	TGTGCCAGCAGCCCAGACAGACAAAGCTCCTACGAGCAGTACTTC
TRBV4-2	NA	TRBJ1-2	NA	CASSLGGDGGGYTF	TGTGCCAGCAGCCTGGGTGGAGATGGAGGTGGCTACACCTTC
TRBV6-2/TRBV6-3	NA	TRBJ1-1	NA	CASSYSVATEAFF	TGTGCCAGCAGTTACTCAGTGGCCACTGAAGCTTTCTTT
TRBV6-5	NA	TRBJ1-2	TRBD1	CASGYRGQGVGYTF	TGTGCCAGCGGCTACCGGGGACAGGGGGTAGGCTACACCTTC
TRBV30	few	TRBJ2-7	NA	CAWSVPDGEQYF	TGTGCCTGGAGCGTCCCCGACGGGGAGCAGTACTTC